This T cell receptor (beta chain) was identified in a study of cytotoxic CD8 clonotypes in ibrutinib-treated CLL. V gave up 2 bases and J gave up 4 bases, with 17 bases separating them. This CDR3 spans 16 amino acids. Germline values: CDR1 MNHEY, CDR2 SMNVEV (reference sequence). In its sample, this clone was seen a few times. A 1 in 200,000 to 1 in 1 million T cell depth was the sequencing target. Generated by immunoSEQ multiplex PCR, the TCRdb table keeps only in-frame clones and is missing some. Seen here are roughly 54,000 clones, roughly three fifths observed once, and the top ten hold about 29%.

The source material was PBMCs, sampled after 24 months of ibrutinib treatment. This chain uses TRBV27 with TRBJ1-2, with D perhaps matching TRBD1 (5 bases). This receptor was identified in a human donor with chronic lymphocytic leukemia. CDR3: CASSLKGPREGYGYTF. For the CDR3, the DNA is TGTGCCAGCAGTTTAAAGGGGCCAAGGGAGGGCTATGGCTACACCTTC.